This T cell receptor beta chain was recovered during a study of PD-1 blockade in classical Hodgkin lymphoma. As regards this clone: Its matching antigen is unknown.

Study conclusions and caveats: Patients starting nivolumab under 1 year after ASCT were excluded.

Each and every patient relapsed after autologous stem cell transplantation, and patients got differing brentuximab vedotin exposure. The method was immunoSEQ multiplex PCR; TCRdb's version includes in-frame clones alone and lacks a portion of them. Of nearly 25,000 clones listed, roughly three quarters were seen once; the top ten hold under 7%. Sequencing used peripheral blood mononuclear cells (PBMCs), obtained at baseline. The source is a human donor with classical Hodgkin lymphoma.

The CDR3 coding sequence is TGTGCCAGTAGTAACCCTAACACCGGGGAGCTGTTTTTT. Translating it yields CASSNPNTGELFF. The rearrangement joins TRBV19 to TRBJ2-2; D unresolved. Germline values: CDR1 LNHDA, CDR2 SQIVND (reference sequence). This CDR3 is 13 amino acids long. Deletions cut 4 bases from V and 2 bases from J, with 5 bases between.